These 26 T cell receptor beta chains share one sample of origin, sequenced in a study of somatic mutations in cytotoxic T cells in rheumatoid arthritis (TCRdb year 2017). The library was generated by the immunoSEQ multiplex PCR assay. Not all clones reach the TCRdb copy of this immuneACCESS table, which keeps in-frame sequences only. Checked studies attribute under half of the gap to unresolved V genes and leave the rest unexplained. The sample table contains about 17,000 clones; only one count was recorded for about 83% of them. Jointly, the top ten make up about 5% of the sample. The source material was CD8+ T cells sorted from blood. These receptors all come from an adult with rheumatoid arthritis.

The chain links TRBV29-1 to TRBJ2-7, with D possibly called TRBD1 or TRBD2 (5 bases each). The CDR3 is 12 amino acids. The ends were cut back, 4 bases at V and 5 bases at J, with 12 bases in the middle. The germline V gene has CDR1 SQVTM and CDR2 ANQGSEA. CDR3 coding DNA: TGCAGCGTTGGGATACGGGGACACGAGCAGTACTTC. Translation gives CSVGIRGHEQYF.

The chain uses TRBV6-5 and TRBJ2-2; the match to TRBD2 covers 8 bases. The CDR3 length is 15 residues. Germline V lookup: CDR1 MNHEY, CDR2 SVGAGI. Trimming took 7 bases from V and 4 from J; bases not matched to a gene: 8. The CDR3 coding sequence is TGTGCCAGCACCGCCGGGGGGGCCATCACCGGGGAGCTGTTTTTT. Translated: CASTAGGAITGELFF.

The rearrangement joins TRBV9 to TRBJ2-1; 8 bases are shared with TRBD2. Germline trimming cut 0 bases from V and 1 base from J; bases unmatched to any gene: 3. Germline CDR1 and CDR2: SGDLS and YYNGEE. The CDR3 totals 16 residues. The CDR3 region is CASSVGGGISYNEQFF. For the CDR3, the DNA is TGTGCCAGCAGCGTAGGCGGGGGGATTTCCTACAATGAGCAGTTCTTC.

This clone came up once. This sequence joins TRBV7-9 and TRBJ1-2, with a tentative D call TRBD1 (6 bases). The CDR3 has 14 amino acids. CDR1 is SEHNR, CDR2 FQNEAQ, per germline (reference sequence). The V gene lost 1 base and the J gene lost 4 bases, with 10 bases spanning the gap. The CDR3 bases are TGTGCCAGCAGCTTAGGAATGGACAGCTATGGCTACACCTTC. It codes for CASSLGMDSYGYTF.

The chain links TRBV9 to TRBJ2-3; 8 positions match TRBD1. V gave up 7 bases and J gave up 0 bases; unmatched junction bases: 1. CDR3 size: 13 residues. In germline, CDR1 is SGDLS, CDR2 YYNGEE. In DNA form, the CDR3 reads TGTGCCAGCCGACAGGGGAGCACAGATACGCAGTATTTT. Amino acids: CASRQGSTDTQYF. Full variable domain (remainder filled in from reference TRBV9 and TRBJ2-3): DSGVTQTPKHLITATGQRVTLRCSPRSGDLSVYWYQQSLDQGLQFLIQYYNGEERAKGNILERFSAQQFPDLHSELNLSSLELGDSALYFCASRQGSTDTQYFGPGTRLTVL.

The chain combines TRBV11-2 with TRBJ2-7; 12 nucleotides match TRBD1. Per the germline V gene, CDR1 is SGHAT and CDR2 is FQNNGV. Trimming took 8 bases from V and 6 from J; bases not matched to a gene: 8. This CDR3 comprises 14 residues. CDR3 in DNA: TGTGCCAGCGGATATGGGACAGGGGGCTTCGAGCAGTACTTC. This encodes CASGYGTGGFEQYF.

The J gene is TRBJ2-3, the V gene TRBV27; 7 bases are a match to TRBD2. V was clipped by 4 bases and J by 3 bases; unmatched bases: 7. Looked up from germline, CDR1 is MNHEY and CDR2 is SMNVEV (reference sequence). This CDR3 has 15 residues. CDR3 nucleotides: TGTGCCAGCAGTTCGTTTGGCGGGGGTACAGATACGCAGTATTTT. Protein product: CASSSFGGGTDTQYF.

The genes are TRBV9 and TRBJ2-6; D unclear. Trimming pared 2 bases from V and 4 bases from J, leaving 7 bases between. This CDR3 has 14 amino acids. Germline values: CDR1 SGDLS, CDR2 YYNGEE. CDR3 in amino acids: CASSVGPGANVLTF. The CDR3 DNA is TGTGCCAGCAGCGTGGGCCCGGGGGCCAACGTCCTGACTTTC.

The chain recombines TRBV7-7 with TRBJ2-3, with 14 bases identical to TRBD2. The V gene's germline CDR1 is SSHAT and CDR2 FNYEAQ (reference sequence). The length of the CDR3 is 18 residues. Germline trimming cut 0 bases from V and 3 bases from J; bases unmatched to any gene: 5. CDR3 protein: CASSLAATSGGGTDTQYF. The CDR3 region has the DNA TGTGCCAGCAGCTTAGCAGCGACTAGCGGGGGGGGAACAGATACGCAGTATTTT.

The CDR3 loop reads CASTSILDSNQPQHF. The CDR3 DNA is TGTGCCAGCACCTCCATTTTAGATAGCAATCAGCCCCAGCATTTT. V is TRBV27 and J is TRBJ1-5, with D unresolved. V was clipped by 7 bases and J by 0 bases, with 13 bases between them. The V gene's germline CDR1 is MNHEY and CDR2 SMNVEV (reference sequence). This CDR3 region has 15 residues.

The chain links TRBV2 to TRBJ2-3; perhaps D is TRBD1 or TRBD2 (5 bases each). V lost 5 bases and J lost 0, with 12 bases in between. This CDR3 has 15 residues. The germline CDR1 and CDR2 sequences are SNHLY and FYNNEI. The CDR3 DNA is TGTGCCAGCAGTCGGGACGGCACTAGCACAGATACGCAGTATTTT. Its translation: CASSRDGTSTDTQYF.

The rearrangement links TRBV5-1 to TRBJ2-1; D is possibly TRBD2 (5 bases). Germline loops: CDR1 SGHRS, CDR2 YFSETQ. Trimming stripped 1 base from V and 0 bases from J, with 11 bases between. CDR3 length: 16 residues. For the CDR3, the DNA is TGCGCCAGCAGCTTGTGGGAAGGGAGCTCCTACAATGAGCAGTTCTTC. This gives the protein CASSLWEGSSYNEQFF.

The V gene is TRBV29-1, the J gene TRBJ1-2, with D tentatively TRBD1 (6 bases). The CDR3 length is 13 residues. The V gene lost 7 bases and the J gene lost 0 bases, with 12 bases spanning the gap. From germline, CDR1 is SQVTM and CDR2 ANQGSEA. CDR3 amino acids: CSGYSGANYGYTF. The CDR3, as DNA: TGCAGCGGGTACTCAGGGGCTAACTATGGCTACACCTTC.

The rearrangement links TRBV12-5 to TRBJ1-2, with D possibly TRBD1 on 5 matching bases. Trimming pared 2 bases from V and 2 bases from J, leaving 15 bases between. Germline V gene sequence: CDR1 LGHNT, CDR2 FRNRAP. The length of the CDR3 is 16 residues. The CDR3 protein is CASGLINTWGNYGYTF. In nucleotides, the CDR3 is TGTGCTAGTGGTTTGATTAACACGTGGGGCAACTATGGCTACACCTTC.

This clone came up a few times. As DNA, the CDR3 is TGTGCCAGCAGCCACCTCGACAGGGGAGCTTTCTTT. Its protein is CASSHLDRGAFF. The chain uses TRBV14 and TRBJ1-1; 8 bases align to TRBD1. The CDR3 totals 12 residues. With 3 bases clipped from V and 10 bases from J, the junction kept 4 bases outside the gene matches. CDR1 is SGHDN, CDR2 FVKESK, per germline.

CDR3 amino acids: CATSIYGGNTGELFF. CDR3 coding DNA: TGTGCCACCAGCATTTATGGGGGAAACACCGGGGAGCTGTTTTTT. This chain connects TRBV15 to TRBJ2-2; either TRBD1 or TRBD2 may supply D (5 bases each). CDR1 is LNHNV and CDR2 is YYDKDF in the germline V gene (reference sequence). The CDR3 has 15 residues. V lost 4 bases to trimming and J lost 2 bases, with 11 bases between them.

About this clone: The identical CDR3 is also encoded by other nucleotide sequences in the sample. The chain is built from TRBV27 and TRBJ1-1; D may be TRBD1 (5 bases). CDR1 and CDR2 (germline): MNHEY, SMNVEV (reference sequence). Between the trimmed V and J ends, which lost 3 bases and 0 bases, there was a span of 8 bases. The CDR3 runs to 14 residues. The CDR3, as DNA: TGTGCCAGCAGTTTGCCAGGGATGAACACTGAAGCTTTCTTT. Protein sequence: CASSLPGMNTEAFF.

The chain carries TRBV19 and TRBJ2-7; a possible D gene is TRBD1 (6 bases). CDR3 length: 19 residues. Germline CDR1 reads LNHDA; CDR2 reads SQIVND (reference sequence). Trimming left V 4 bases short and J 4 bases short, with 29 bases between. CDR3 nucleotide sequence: TGTGCCAGTAGTAATCCCACCGAGGGGCAGGGGCCCTCGGTTTACGAGCAGTACTTC. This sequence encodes CASSNPTEGQGPSVYEQYF.

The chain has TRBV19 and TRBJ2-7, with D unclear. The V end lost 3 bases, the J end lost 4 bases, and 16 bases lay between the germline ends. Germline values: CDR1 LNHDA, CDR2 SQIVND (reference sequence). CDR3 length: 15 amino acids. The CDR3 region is CASSMGAGLSYEQYF. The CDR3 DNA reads TGTGCCAGTAGTATGGGCGCAGGCCTGTCGTACGAGCAGTACTTC.

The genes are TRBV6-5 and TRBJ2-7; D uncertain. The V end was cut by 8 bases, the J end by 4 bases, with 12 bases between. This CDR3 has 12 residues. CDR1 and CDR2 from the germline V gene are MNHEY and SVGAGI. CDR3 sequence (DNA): TGTGCCAGCGGGGAACGAGATTACGAGCAGTACTTC. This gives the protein CASGERDYEQYF.

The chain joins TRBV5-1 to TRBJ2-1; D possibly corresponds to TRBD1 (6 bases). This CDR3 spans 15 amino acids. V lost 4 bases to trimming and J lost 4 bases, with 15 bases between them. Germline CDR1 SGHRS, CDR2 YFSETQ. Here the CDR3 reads CASSPTRGQYNEQFF. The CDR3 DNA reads TGCGCCAGCAGCCCCACCCGCGGACAGTACAATGAGCAGTTCTTC.

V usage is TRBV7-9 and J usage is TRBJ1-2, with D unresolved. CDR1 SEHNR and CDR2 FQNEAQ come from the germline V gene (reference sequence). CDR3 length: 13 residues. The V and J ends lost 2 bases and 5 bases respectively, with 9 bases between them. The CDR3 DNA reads TGTGCCAGCAGCTTATCGGCGGATTATGGCTACACCTTC. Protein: CASSLSADYGYTF.

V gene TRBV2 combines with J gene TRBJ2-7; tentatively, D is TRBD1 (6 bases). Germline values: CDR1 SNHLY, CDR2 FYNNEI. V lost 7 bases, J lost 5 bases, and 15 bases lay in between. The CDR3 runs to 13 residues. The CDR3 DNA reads TGTGCCAGCAATGCAGGGGAATTCGACGAGCAGTACTTC. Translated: CASNAGEFDEQYF.

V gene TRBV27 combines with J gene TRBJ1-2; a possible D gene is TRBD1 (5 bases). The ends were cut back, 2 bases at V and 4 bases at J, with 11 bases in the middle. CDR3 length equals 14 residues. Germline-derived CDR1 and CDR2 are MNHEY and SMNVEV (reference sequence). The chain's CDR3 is CASSLGGAGYGYTF. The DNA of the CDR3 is TGTGCCAGCAGTTTAGGCGGGGCCGGCTATGGCTACACCTTC.

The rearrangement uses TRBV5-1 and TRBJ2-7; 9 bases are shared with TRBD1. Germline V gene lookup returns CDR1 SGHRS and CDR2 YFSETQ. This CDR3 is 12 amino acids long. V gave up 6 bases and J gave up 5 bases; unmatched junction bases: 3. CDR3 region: CASTDRGDEQYF. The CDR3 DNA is TGCGCCAGCACGGACAGGGGCGACGAGCAGTACTTC.

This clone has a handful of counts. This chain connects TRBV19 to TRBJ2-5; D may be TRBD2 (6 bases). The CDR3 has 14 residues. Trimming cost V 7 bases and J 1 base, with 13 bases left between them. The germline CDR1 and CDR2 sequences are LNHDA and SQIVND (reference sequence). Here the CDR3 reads CASNMGGLQETQYF. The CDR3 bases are TGTGCCAGTAACATGGGGGGACTCCAAGAGACCCAGTACTTC.